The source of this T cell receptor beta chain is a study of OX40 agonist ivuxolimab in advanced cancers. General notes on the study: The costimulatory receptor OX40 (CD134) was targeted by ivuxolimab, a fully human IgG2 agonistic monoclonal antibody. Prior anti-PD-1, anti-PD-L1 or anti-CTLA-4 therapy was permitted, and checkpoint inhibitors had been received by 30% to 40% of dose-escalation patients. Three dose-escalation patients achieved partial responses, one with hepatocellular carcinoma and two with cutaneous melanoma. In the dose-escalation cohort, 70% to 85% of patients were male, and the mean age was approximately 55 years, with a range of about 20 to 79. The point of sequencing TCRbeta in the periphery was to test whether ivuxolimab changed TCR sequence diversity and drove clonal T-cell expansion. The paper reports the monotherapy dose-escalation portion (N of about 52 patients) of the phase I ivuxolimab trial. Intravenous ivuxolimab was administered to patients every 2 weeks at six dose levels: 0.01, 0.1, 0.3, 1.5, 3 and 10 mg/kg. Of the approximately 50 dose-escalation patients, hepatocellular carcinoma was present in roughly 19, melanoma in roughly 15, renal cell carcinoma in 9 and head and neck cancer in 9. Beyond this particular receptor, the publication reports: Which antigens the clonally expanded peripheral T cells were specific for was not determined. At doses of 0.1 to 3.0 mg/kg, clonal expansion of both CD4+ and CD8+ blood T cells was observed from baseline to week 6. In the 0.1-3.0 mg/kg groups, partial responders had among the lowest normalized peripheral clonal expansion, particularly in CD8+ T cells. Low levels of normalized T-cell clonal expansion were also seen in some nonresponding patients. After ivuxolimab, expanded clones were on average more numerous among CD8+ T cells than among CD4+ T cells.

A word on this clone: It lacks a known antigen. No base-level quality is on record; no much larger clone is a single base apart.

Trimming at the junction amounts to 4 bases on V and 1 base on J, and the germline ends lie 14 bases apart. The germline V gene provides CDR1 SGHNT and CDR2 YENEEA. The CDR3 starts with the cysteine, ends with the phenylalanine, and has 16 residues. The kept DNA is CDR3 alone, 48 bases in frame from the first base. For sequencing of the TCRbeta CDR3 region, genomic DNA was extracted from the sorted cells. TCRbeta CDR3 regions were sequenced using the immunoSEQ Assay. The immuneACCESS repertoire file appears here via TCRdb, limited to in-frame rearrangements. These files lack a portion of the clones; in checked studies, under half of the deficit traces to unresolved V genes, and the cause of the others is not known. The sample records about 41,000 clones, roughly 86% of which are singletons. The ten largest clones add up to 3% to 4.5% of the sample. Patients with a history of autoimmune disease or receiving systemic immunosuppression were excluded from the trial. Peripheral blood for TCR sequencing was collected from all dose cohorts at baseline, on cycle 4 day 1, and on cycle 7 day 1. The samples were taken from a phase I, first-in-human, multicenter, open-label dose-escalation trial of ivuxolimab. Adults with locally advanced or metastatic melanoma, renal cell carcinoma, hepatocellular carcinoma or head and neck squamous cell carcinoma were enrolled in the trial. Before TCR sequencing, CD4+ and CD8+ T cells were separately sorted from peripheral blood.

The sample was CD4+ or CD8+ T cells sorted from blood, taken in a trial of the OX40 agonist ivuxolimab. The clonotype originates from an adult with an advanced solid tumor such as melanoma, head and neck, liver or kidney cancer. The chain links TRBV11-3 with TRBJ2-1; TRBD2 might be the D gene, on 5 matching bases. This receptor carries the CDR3 CASSSGGPPSYNEQFF. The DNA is TGTGCCAGCAGCTCGGGCGGGCCCCCTTCCTACAATGAGCAGTTCTTC.